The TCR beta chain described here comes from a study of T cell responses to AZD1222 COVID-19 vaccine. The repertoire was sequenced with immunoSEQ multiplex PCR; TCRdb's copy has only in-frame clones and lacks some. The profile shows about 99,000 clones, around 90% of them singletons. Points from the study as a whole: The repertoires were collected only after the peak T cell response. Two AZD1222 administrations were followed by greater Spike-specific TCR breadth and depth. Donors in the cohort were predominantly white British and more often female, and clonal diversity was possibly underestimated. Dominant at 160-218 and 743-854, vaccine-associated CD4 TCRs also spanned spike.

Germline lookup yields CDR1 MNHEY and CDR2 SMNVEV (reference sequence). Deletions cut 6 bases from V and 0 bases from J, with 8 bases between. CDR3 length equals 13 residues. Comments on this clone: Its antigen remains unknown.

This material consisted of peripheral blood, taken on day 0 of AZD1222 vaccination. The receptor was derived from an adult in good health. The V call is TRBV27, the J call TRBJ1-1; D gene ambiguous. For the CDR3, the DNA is TGTGCCAGCAGCCCTCAGTTGAACACTGAAGCTTTCTTT. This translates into CASSPQLNTEAFF.